A single sample gave rise to the 29 T cell receptor beta chains below, sequenced in a study of blood T cell repertoires in COVID-19. This table comes from immunoSEQ multiplex PCR, and its TCRdb copy is limited to in-frame clones, with some not included. This table holds around 380,000 clones, 70% to 90% found once. Material: PBMCs or T cells enriched from blood (not recorded which). Source of these receptors: a man aged 25-45 years who had recovered from COVID-19.

The gene calls are TRBV9 and TRBJ2-3; 9 nucleotides align to TRBD2. Trimming at V came to 4 bases and at J to 0 bases, leaving 6 bases not matched to a gene. The CDR3 totals 16 residues. Per germline, CDR1 SGDLS and CDR2 YYNGEE. In nucleotides, the CDR3 is TGTGCCAGCAGCCCCCGGAGCGGGGGGAGCACAGATACGCAGTATTTT. It translates to CASSPRSGGSTDTQYF.

This CDR3 is CASSSLGAGQETQYF. CDR3 nucleotides: TGTGCCAGCAGCTCGCTTGGGGCGGGACAAGAGACCCAGTACTTC. The rearrangement links TRBV5-4 to TRBJ2-5; D perhaps matches TRBD2 (6 bases). From germline, CDR1 is SGHNT and CDR2 YYREEE (reference sequence). The CDR3 consists of 15 residues. The V and J ends lost 3 bases and 2 bases respectively, with 14 bases between them.

This clone appeared a single time. The rearrangement uses TRBV21-1 and TRBJ1-1; the tabulated D call, TRBD1, remains unverified against the DNA. TRBV21-1 is designated a pseudogene. CDR3 size: 13 residues. CDR3 nucleotide sequence: TGTGCCAGCAGCATAGACAGGCACCTTAAAGCTTTCTTT. As protein: CASSIDRHLKAFF.

The chain links TRBV7-3 to TRBJ1-6; D is possibly TRBD1 (5 bases). The CDR3 contains 16 residues. Germline CDR1 is SGHTA and CDR2 is FQGTGA. Trimming took 2 bases from V and 5 from J, leaving 13 bases between them. The CDR3 protein is CASSLWGPGNNSPLHF. The CDR3 nucleotides are TGTGCCAGCAGCTTATGGGGTCCAGGGAATAATTCACCCCTCCACTTT.

The CDR3 DNA follows: TGTGCTAGTGGTCCCTTGGGACAGGGAAATCAGCCCCAGCATTTT. It encodes CASGPLGQGNQPQHF. The rearrangement joins TRBV12-5 to TRBJ1-5; 9 bases match TRBD1. J was trimmed by 4 bases and V by 5 bases; bases with no gene match: 6. The germline V gene has CDR1 LGHNT and CDR2 FRNRAP. This CDR3 has 15 amino acids.

V usage is TRBV5-1 and J usage is TRBJ1-4; D not resolved. The CDR3 length is 15 residues. Germline-derived CDR1 and CDR2 are SGHRS and YFSETQ. V lost 4 bases, J lost 0 bases, and 10 bases lay in between. CDR3 protein: CASSPEAATNEKLFF. The CDR3 region has the DNA TGCGCCAGCAGCCCCGAGGCGGCAACTAATGAAAAACTGTTTTTT.

The chain is built from TRBV5-1 and TRBJ1-2; 7 bases line up with TRBD1. The CDR3 consists of 14 residues. The germline V gene has CDR1 SGHRS and CDR2 YFSETQ. V dropped 3 bases and J dropped 4; count of bases not matched to a gene: 6. In DNA, the CDR3 is TGCGCCAGCAGCTCGGGACAGCCCCTCTATGGCTACACCTTC. Residues: CASSSGQPLYGYTF. The whole variable domain, filled in from reference TRBV5-1 and TRBJ1-2, reads KAGVTQTPRYLIKTRGQQVTLSCSPISGHRSVSWYQQTPGQGLQFLFEYFSETQRNKGNFPGRFSGRQFSNSRSEMNVSTLELGDSALYLCASSSGQPLYGYTFGSGTRLTVV.

J is TRBJ1-2 and V is TRBV19, with 8 bases fitting TRBD1. The V gene end was trimmed by 6 bases and the J gene end by 2 bases; junction bases not matched to a gene: 2. Germline V gene sequence: CDR1 LNHDA, CDR2 SQIVND (reference sequence). The CDR3 spans 13 residues. The CDR3 DNA reads as TGTGCCAGTAGAGACAGGGGAAACTATGGCTACACCTTC. Protein: CASRDRGNYGYTF.

The J gene is TRBJ1-6, the V gene TRBV19, with D tentatively TRBD1 (6 bases). This CDR3 spans 18 amino acids. Per germline, CDR1 LNHDA and CDR2 SQIVND (reference sequence). Trimming took off 3 bases at V and 9 bases at J, with 24 bases between the two ends. The CDR3 coding sequence is TGTGCCAGTAGTATCTCTGGCCCCGTTTCCAGGGGCGTTTCACCCCTCCACTTT. Its translation: CASSISGPVSRGVSPLHF. The variable domain in full, completed from reference TRBV19 and TRBJ1-6, reads DGGITQSPKYLFRKEGQNVTLSCEQNLNHDAMYWYRQDPGQGLRLIYYSQIVNDFQKGDIAEGYSVSREKKESFPLTVTSAQKNPTAFYLCASSISGPVSRGVSPLHFGNGTRLTVT.

The V call is TRBV11-2, the J call TRBJ1-2; D gene unclear. Germline assignment: CDR1 SGHAT and CDR2 FQNNGV. CDR3 size: 13 residues. The ends were cut back, 5 bases at V and 7 bases at J, with 14 bases in the middle. CDR3 DNA sequence: TGTGCCAGCAGCCACCAGGCGATGGCTGGCTACACCTTC. This translates into CASSHQAMAGYTF. Together with reference TRBV11-2 and TRBJ1-2, the CDR3 gives the full variable domain: EAGVAQSPRYKIIEKRQSVAFWCNPISGHATLYWYQQILGQGPKLLIQFQNNGVVDDSQLPKDRFSAERLKGVDSTLKIQPAKLEDSAVYLCASSHQAMAGYTFGSGTRLTVV.

The chain recombines TRBV3-1 (or the pseudogene TRBV3-2) with TRBJ1-1; unclear D gene. CDR3 size: 12 residues. The germline gives CDR1 LGHDT, CDR2 YNNKEL (reference sequence). The V end was cut by 4 bases, the J end by 4 bases, with 7 bases between. CDR3 region: CASSRVGTEAFF. CDR3 nucleotide sequence: TGTGCCAGCAGCCGAGTCGGCACTGAAGCTTTCTTT.

This CDR3 is CASRRTNAPDTQYF. The DNA for the CDR3 is TGCGCCAGCAGGAGGACTAACGCCCCAGATACGCAGTATTTT. The J gene is TRBJ2-3, the V gene TRBV10-2; TRBD2 is a possible D gene (6 bases). Germline V gene lookup returns CDR1 WSHSY and CDR2 SAAADI. There are 14 residues in the CDR3. The V end lost 6 bases, the J end lost 4 bases, and 14 bases lay between the germline ends.

This clone was observed a single time. V and J are TRBV18 and TRBJ1-4, with 8 bases identical to TRBD1. Looked up from germline, CDR1 is KGHSH and CDR2 is LQKENI. This CDR3 spans 15 amino acids. With V trimmed by 0 bases and J by 8 bases, 5 bases remained unmatched. In DNA form, the CDR3 reads TGTGCCAGCTCACCACCTGCGACAGGGGACGAAAAACTGTTTTTT. It specifies CASSPPATGDEKLFF.

The gene calls are TRBV5-4 and TRBJ1-6; no reliable D call. CDR1 and CDR2 (germline): SGHNT, YYREEE (reference sequence). The CDR3 length is 12 residues. V was pared by 4 bases and J by 5 bases, with 4 bases between. The CDR3 DNA follows: TGTGCCAGCAGCCGGGATAATTCACCCCTCCACTTT. It encodes CASSRDNSPLHF.

As regards this clone: The same CDR3 is also encoded by other DNA sequences in this sample. The V gene is TRBV9, the J gene TRBJ2-7, with D maybe TRBD2 (6 bases). Germline-derived CDR1 and CDR2 are SGDLS and YYNGEE. The CDR3 is 14 amino acids. V lost 5 bases and J 4 bases, leaving 16 bases between the germline ends. The CDR3 is CASSGGTASYEQYF. Here the CDR3 DNA reads TGTGCCAGCAGTGGCGGGACCGCTTCTTACGAGCAGTACTTC.

The gene calls are TRBV6-2 or TRBV6-3 and TRBJ1-1; D perhaps matches TRBD1 (5 bases). The CDR3 runs to 14 residues. Germline V gene lookup returns CDR1 MNHEY and CDR2 SVGEGT. Trimming shortened V by 5 bases and J by 4 bases, and 14 bases separated the two germline ends. The CDR3 here is CASSNSRDSTEAFF. CDR3 in DNA: TGTGCCAGCAGTAATTCACGCGACAGCACTGAAGCTTTCTTT.

J is TRBJ1-5 and V is TRBV7-2; weak D call: TRBD1 (6 bases). The germline V gene has CDR1 SGHTA and CDR2 FQGNSA. The CDR3 runs to 15 residues. The V end lost 3 bases, the J end lost 2 bases, and 11 bases lay between the germline ends. CDR3 residues: CASSFTRGGNQPQHF. DNA for the CDR3: TGTGCCAGCAGCTTCACCAGGGGTGGCAATCAGCCCCAGCATTTT. The variable domain in full, with the rest retrieved from reference TRBV7-2 and TRBJ1-5, is GAGVSQSPSNKVTEKGKDVELRCDPISGHTALYWYRQSLGQGLEFLIYFQGNSAPDKSGLPSDRFSAERTGGSVSTLTIQRTQQEDSAVYLCASSFTRGGNQPQHFGDGTRLSIL.

The genes are TRBV3-1 (or the pseudogene TRBV3-2) and TRBJ1-6; no reliable D call. With 4 bases removed from V and 8 bases from J, the gap between germline ends came to 9 bases. This CDR3 is 13 amino acids long. Germline assignment: CDR1 LGHDT and CDR2 YNNKEL (reference sequence). The CDR3 coding sequence is TGTGCCAGCAGCCCCGTACGGGATTCACCCCTCCACTTT. The encoded protein is CASSPVRDSPLHF.

This chain joins TRBV11-2 and TRBJ2-7; TRBD2 agrees at 7 bases. CDR1 and CDR2 (germline): SGHAT, FQNNGV. The CDR3 loop spans 15 amino acids. Losses at the gene ends were 1 base for V and 0 bases for J; bases not matched to a gene: 3. The CDR3 reads CASSLAERGSYEQYF. The CDR3 DNA sequence: TGTGCCAGCAGCTTAGCTGAGCGGGGCTCCTACGAGCAGTACTTC.

The V and J genes are TRBV15 and TRBJ1-1; D is uncertain. Trimming left V 1 base short and J 0 bases short, with 6 bases between. The CDR3 consists of 14 residues. Germline V gene sequence: CDR1 LNHNV, CDR2 YYDKDF (reference sequence). CDR3 coding DNA: TGTGCCACCAGCAGAGGCGAACTGAACACTGAAGCTTTCTTT. Its translation is CATSRGELNTEAFF.

The V and J genes are TRBV3-1 (or the pseudogene TRBV3-2) and TRBJ2-3; 8 positions agree with TRBD1. CDR3 length equals 15 residues. In germline, CDR1 is LGHDT, CDR2 YNNKEL (reference sequence). Trimming at V came to 6 bases and at J to 2 bases, leaving 7 bases not matched to a gene. The CDR3 nucleotides read TGTGCCAGCAGGTTCGGACAGGGAAACACAGATACGCAGTATTTT. Amino acids: CASRFGQGNTDTQYF.

This chain joins TRBV6-5 and TRBJ1-4; D is undetermined. Germline CDR1 MNHEY, CDR2 SVGAGI. V was pared by 0 bases and J by 4 bases, with 6 bases between. The CDR3 contains 14 residues. The CDR3 sequence: CASSYSALNEKLFF. The CDR3 DNA sequence: TGTGCCAGCAGTTACTCGGCCCTTAATGAAAAACTGTTTTTT.

The V call is TRBV7-3, the J call TRBJ2-1; TRBD2 agrees at 11 bases. CDR1 and CDR2 (germline): SGHTA, FQGTGA. The CDR3 runs 17 residues. V trimming: 5 bases; J trimming: 8 bases; junction bases outside the gene matches: 14. The CDR3 DNA sequence: TGTGCCAGCAGCCCCCGTGGTAGCGGGGGGGCCAGGGATGAGCAGTTCTTC. Its protein is CASSPRGSGGARDEQFF.

This clone was counted only a few times. The gene calls are TRBV7-2 and TRBJ2-1, with 7 positions matching TRBD1. In germline, CDR1 is SGHTA, CDR2 FQGNSA. The CDR3 contains 15 residues. V was clipped by 1 base and J by 3 bases; unmatched bases: 3. The CDR3: CASSLGGTVYNEQFF. DNA for the CDR3: TGTGCCAGCAGCTTAGGGGGGACAGTCTACAATGAGCAGTTCTTC. The full variable domain, with the rest looked up from reference TRBV7-2 and TRBJ2-1, is GAGVSQSPSNKVTEKGKDVELRCDPISGHTALYWYRQSLGQGLEFLIYFQGNSAPDKSGLPSDRFSAERTGGSVSTLTIQRTQQEDSAVYLCASSLGGTVYNEQFFGPGTRLTVL.

This clone has only one observation. This sequence joins TRBV11-2 and TRBJ2-1; 9 nucleotides match TRBD1. This CDR3 has 13 residues. J lost 7 bases, V lost 4 bases, and 2 bases had no gene match. Per the germline V gene, CDR1 is SGHAT and CDR2 is FQNNGV. CDR3 DNA: TGTGCCAGCAGCTCCGACAGGGGGAATGAGCAGTTCTTC. Translating gives CASSSDRGNEQFF.

The V gene is TRBV5-4, the J gene TRBJ2-3; TRBD2 matches 8 bases. With V trimmed by 1 base and J by 3 bases, 4 bases remained unmatched. The germline gives CDR1 SGHNT, CDR2 YYREEE (reference sequence). This CDR3 has 15 residues. Here the CDR3 DNA reads TGTGCCAGCAGCTTGATTAGCGGGGTGACAGATACGCAGTATTTT. The encoded protein is CASSLISGVTDTQYF.

J is TRBJ2-3 and V is TRBV10-3; 9 bases are a match to TRBD1. The trim removed 10 bases at V and 5 bases at J, leaving 22 bases unmatched. Germline V gives CDR1 ENHRY, CDR2 SYGVKD. The CDR3 covers 18 residues. The CDR3 protein is CASEQTGGGLMERDTQYF. CDR3 nucleotide sequence: TGTGCCAGCGAGCAGACAGGGGGGGGGTTAATGGAACGAGATACGCAGTATTTT.

The genes are TRBV6-7 and TRBJ2-1, with D maybe TRBD2 (5 bases). TRBV6-7 is placed among ORFs of uncertain function. The length of the CDR3 is 15 residues. V dropped 7 bases and J dropped 1 base, with 14 bases sitting between them. The CDR3 DNA sequence: TGTGCCAGCACCCCCCCTAGCCCGTCCTACAATGAGCAGTTCTTC. Translated: CASTPPSPSYNEQFF.

The rearrangement links TRBV19 to TRBJ1-1; D is possibly TRBD1 (6 bases). Germline-derived CDR1 and CDR2 are LNHDA and SQIVND (reference sequence). CDR3 length equals 16 residues. Trimming shortened V by 1 base and J by 0 bases, and 12 bases separated the two germline ends. CDR3 region: CASSIGRGAMNTEAFF. The CDR3 nucleotides are TGTGCCAGTAGTATAGGCAGGGGAGCGATGAACACTGAAGCTTTCTTT. The full variable domain, in which reference TRBV19 and TRBJ1-1 provide the parts outside the CDR3, is DGGITQSPKYLFRKEGQNVTLSCEQNLNHDAMYWYRQDPGQGLRLIYYSQIVNDFQKGDIAEGYSVSREKKESFPLTVTSAQKNPTAFYLCASSIGRGAMNTEAFFGQGTRLTVV.